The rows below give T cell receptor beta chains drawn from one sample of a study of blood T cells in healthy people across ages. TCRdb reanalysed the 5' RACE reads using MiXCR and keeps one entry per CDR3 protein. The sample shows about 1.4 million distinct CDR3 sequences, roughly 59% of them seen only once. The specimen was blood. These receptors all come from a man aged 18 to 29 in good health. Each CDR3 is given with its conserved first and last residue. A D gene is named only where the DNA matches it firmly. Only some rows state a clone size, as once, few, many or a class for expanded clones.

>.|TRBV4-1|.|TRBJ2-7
CASSQEWAKGYEQYF
TGCGCCAGCAGCCAAGAGTGGGCTAAGGGCTACGAGCAGTACTTC
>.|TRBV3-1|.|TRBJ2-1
CASSQERVKQFF
TGTGCCAGCAGCCAGGAACGAGTAAAGCAGTTCTTC
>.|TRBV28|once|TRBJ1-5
CASSLPWGYLNQPQHF
TGTGCCAGCAGTTTGCCTTGGGGATATCTCAATCAGCCCCAGCATTTT
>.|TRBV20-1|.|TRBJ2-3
CSGSSGPTDTQYF
TGCAGTGGGTCGAGCGGCCCCACAGATACGCAGTATTTT
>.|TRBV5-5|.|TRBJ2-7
CASSLDAGEQYF
TGTGCCAGCAGCTTGGATGCCGGCGAGCAGTACTTC
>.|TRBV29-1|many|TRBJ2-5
CSVGGVQETQYF
TGCAGCGTTGGGGGGGTGCAAGAGACCCAGTACTTC
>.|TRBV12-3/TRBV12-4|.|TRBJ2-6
CASSFLGDISSGANVLTF
TGTGCCAGCAGTTTCCTAGGGGACATAAGCTCTGGGGCCAACGTCCTGACTTTC
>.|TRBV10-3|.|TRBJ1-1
CAIRQGLGDTEAFF
TGTGCCATCAGGCAGGGCCTGGGAGACACTGAAGCTTTCTTT
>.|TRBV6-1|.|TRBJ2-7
CASSEATNSYEQYF
TGTGCCAGCAGTGAAGCGACCAACTCCTACGAGCAGTACTTC
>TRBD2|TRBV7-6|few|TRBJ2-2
CASSFQSGSDTGELFF
TGTGCCAGCAGCTTCCAGAGCGGGAGCGACACCGGGGAGCTGTTTTTT
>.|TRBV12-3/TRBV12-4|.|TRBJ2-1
CASSFPQGRNEQFF
TGTGCCAGCAGTTTTCCCCAGGGTCGCAATGAGCAGTTCTTC
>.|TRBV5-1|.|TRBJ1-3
CASSLISDSSGNTIYF
TGCGCCAGCAGCTTAATCTCGGACAGCTCTGGAAACACCATATATTTT
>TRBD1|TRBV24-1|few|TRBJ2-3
CATRSQGVSTDTQYF
TGTGCCACCAGATCCCAGGGGGTTAGCACAGATACGCAGTATTTT
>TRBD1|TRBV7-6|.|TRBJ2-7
CTSSLDWGQNYEQYF
TGTACCAGCAGCTTAGATTGGGGACAGAACTACGAGCAGTACTTC
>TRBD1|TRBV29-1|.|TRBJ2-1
CSVDGQGSGNEQFF
TGCAGCGTTGACGGACAGGGGAGCGGGAATGAGCAGTTCTTC
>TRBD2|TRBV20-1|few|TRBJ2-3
CSARSLAGADTQYF
TGCAGTGCTAGATCCCTAGCGGGAGCAGATACGCAGTATTTT
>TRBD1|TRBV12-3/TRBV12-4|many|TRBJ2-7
CASSHGTGGYEQYF
TGCGCCAGCAGCCATGGGACAGGGGGCTACGAGCAGTACTTC